The T cell receptor (beta chain) described here comes from a study of shared clonotypes between healthy human individuals. Across the study: Each donor's CD8 memory used one plate, CD8 naive two, each CD4 subset three.

The table came from immunoSEQ multiplex PCR; TCRdb's copy has only in-frame clones and leaves some out. The table lists a few million clones, approximately 93% of them singletons. The J segment lost 4 bases and the V segment lost 2 bases, leaving 2 bases of the junction unmatched. CDR3 length equals 14 residues. CDR1 is MDHEN, CDR2 SYDVKM, per germline. Concerning this clone itself: What it recognizes is unknown.

General observations from the study: Memory subsets generally showed lower estimated richness than naive subsets. Rarefaction analysis demonstrated incomplete sorted-subset sequencing notwithstanding large depth. The represented genetic and exposure-history diversity was limited by the small number of donors.

The receptor comes from a man in his late teens or twenties in good health. Some clones in this sample may be carry-over from other donors' samples. The V gene is TRBV28, the J gene TRBJ2-3, with 8 bases matching TRBD2. Material: naive CD4+ T cells from PBMCs. Subset of the sample: CD45RA+ positively selected. The CDR3 DNA follows: TGTGCCAGCAGTTTACAAGCGGGAGCAGATACGCAGTATTTT. Its translation is CASSLQAGADTQYF.